Included here is one T cell receptor beta chain sequence, with context. The record originates from a study of blood T cell repertoires in COVID-19. Those who participated ranged in age from 18 to 89 years and resided in 20 to 30 US areas. Each participant's cohort was designated according to participant-reported clinical history. Two negative PCRs, clearance, or symptom resolution had been documented for recovered Cohort 3 donors. As handled by the study authors: Estimation of nucleated cell counts relied on the amplification of reference gene primers. Profiling relied on immunoSEQ multiplex PCR, and the TCRdb table lists in-frame clones only, not all of them. V and J calls and clone size follow that table, whereas D and trimming were derived from the DNA. The sample records more than 300,000 clones, about 88% being singletons. Germline V gives CDR1 SGHKS, CDR2 YYEKEE (reference sequence). The CDR3 has 14 amino acids. Losses at the gene ends were 4 bases for V and 6 bases for J; bases not matched to a gene: 7.

The sequenced sample was PBMCs or T cells enriched from blood (not recorded which). The receptor comes from a woman aged 18-35 years who had recovered from COVID-19. The chain couples TRBV5-5 to TRBJ1-5; 7 bases agree with TRBD1. The CDR3 loop is CASSVRQGLQPQHF. The CDR3 coding sequence is TGTGCCAGCAGCGTTAGACAGGGTCTTCAGCCCCAGCATTTT. Full variable domain (rest looked up from reference TRBV5-5 and TRBJ1-5): DAGVTQSPTHLIKTRGQQVTLRCSPISGHKSVSWYQQVLGQGPQFIFQYYEKEERGRGNFPDRFSARQFPNYSSELNVNALLLGDSALYLCASSVRQGLQPQHFGDGTRLSIL.